These T cell receptor beta chains were read from a single sample in a study of T-cell memory formation after mild COVID-19. Each CDR3 protein is one row after TCRdb ran MiXCR on the 5' RACE reads. The repertoire holds 350,000 to 500,000 distinct CDR3 sequences, with 20% to 30% as singletons. The sample comprised PBMCs or a T cell subset sorted from them (not recorded which). These receptors all stem from an adult woman who had mild COVID-19 (a few samples of this study predate the infection). Cell type and time point are not known. CDR3s include the opening cysteine and the closing phenylalanine or tryptophan. D genes are given only for firm matches. Clone size is not always given. Where it is, it says once, few, many or a class for expanded clones.

d_gene | abundance | j_gene | v_gene | CDR3aa | CDR3nt
TRBD2 | NA | TRBJ2-7 | TRBV5-1 | CASSLAAGEGEQYF | TGCGCCAGCAGCTTGGCCGCCGGGGAGGGCGAGCAGTACTTC
NA | few | TRBJ2-1 | TRBV9 | CASSAWGAGDEQFF | TGTGCCAGCAGCGCCTGGGGGGCGGGGGACGAGCAGTTCTTC
NA | few | TRBJ1-2 | TRBV5-1 | CASSQNWGANYGYTF | TGCGCCAGCAGCCAAAATTGGGGGGCGAACTATGGCTACACCTTC
NA | NA | TRBJ2-2 | TRBV12-3/TRBV12-4 | CASTLSGTGELFF | TGTGCCAGCACCCTATCGGGGACCGGGGAGCTGTTTTTT
NA | NA | TRBJ2-7 | TRBV7-8 | CASSLVPQGKGYEQYF | TGTGCCAGCAGCCTCGTGCCCCAGGGGAAAGGCTACGAGCAGTACTTC
TRBD2 | many | TRBJ2-5 | TRBV19 | CASSTGLAGVRETQYF | TGTGCCAGTAGTACCGGACTAGCGGGAGTTAGGGAGACCCAGTACTTC
NA | once | TRBJ1-1 | TRBV7-6 | CASSLFHSSGPNTEAFF | TGTGCCAGCAGCTTATTTCACTCCTCGGGGCCGAACACTGAAGCTTTCTTT
NA | NA | TRBJ1-3 | TRBV29-1 | CSVVLPNSGNTIYF | TGCAGCGTGGTCTTACCGAACTCTGGAAACACCATATATTTT
TRBD2 | NA | TRBJ2-3 | TRBV5-1 | CASSLEVSGGAGTQYF | TGCGCCAGCAGCTTGGAGGTTAGCGGGGGGGCTGGTACGCAGTATTTT
NA | few | TRBJ2-7 | TRBV4-2 | CASSQDRAQIYEQYF | TGTGCCAGCAGCCAAGATCGGGCGCAGATTTACGAGCAGTACTTC
NA | few | TRBJ1-4 | TRBV4-1 | CASSQGQSNEKLFF | TGCGCCAGCAGCCAAGGGCAGTCTAATGAAAAACTGTTTTTT
NA | NA | TRBJ1-3 | TRBV9 | CASSVAQGGNTIYF | TGTGCCAGCAGCGTAGCACAGGGCGGAAACACCATATATTTT
NA | NA | TRBJ2-1 | TRBV19 | CASIEQFF | TGTGCCAGTATCGAGCAGTTCTTC
TRBD2 | NA | TRBJ2-3 | TRBV7-9 | CASSPRLAGGLRADTQYF | TGTGCCAGCAGCCCCAGACTAGCGGGGGGGCTGAGAGCAGATACGCAGTATTTT
NA | few | TRBJ2-3 | TRBV4-2 | CASSQGLVGTDTQYF | TGTGCCAGCAGCCAAGGTCTAGTCGGCACAGATACGCAGTATTTT
NA | few | TRBJ1-6 | TRBV7-3 | CASSFQGNSPLHF | TGTGCCAGCAGTTTCCAGGGGAATTCACCCCTCCACTTT
NA | few | TRBJ2-3 | TRBV24-1 | CATSDFGLGGTDTQYF | TGTGCCACCAGTGATTTTGGACTCGGAGGCACAGATACGCAGTATTTT
NA | NA | TRBJ2-1 | TRBV4-3 | CASSQAANKGGEQFF | TGCGCCAGCAGCCAAGCCGCTAACAAAGGCGGTGAGCAGTTCTTC
TRBD2 | few | TRBJ2-3 | TRBV4-2 | CASSPGGAGGPKDTQYF | TGTGCCAGCAGCCCTGGGGGAGCGGGAGGGCCGAAAGATACGCAGTATTTT
NA | NA | TRBJ2-6 | TRBV3-1 | CASGVVGSGANVLTF | TGTGCCAGCGGGGTGGTGGGGTCAGGGGCCAACGTCCTGACTTTC
NA | few | TRBJ1-1 | TRBV12-3/TRBV12-4 | CASSLTLGGTEAFF | TGTGCCAGCAGTTTGACGCTTGGGGGCACTGAAGCTTTCTTT
NA | few | TRBJ2-1 | TRBV30 | CAWSRRETPYNEQFF | TGTGCCTGGAGTAGACGGGAGACCCCCTACAATGAGCAGTTCTTC
TRBD2 | few | TRBJ2-3 | TRBV7-6 | CASSLKSRGITDTQYF | TGTGCCAGCAGCTTAAAGTCGCGGGGGATCACAGATACGCAGTATTTT
NA | NA | TRBJ1-5 | TRBV27 | CASSLMGNRGQPQHF | TGTGCCAGCAGTTTGATGGGGAATCGCGGTCAGCCCCAGCATTTT
TRBD1 | NA | TRBJ1-1 | TRBV29-1 | CSVEGTGGTEAFF | TGCAGCGTTGAAGGGACAGGGGGCACTGAAGCTTTCTTT
NA | NA | TRBJ2-6 | TRBV25-1 | CASMASSGANVLTF | TGTGCCAGCATGGCCAGCTCTGGGGCCAACGTCCTGACTTTC
NA | NA | TRBJ2-7 | TRBV20-1 | CSARDRRVSSYEQYF | TGCAGTGCTAGAGATAGGAGGGTGAGCTCCTACGAGCAGTACTTC
NA | few | TRBJ2-2 | TRBV5-1 | CASSSPEYSHTGELFF | TGCGCCAGCAGCTCCCCGGAATACTCTCACACCGGGGAGCTGTTTTTT
TRBD2 | NA | TRBJ2-6 | TRBV12-3/TRBV12-4 | CASSSLLASGSSGANVLTF | TGTGCCAGCAGTTCCCTTTTGGCTAGCGGGAGCTCTGGGGCCAACGTCCTGACTTTC
NA | NA | TRBJ2-1 | TRBV7-8 | CASSFWENQHNEQFF | TGTGCCAGCAGCTTTTGGGAGAACCAACATAATGAGCAGTTCTTC
NA | NA | TRBJ1-1 | TRBV5-1 | CASSLFLTTEAFF | TGCGCCAGCAGCTTGTTCCTCACCACTGAAGCTTTCTTT
NA | few | TRBJ2-1 | TRBV12-3/TRBV12-4 | CASSPLAQDYNEQFF | TGTGCCAGCAGTCCGTTAGCGCAAGATTACAATGAGCAGTTCTTC
NA | NA | TRBJ2-1 | TRBV27 | CASISGGQGNNEQFF | TGTGCCAGCATATCAGGGGGGCAGGGAAACAATGAGCAGTTCTTC
NA | few | TRBJ2-1 | TRBV7-3 | CASSPRRLLESSYNEQFF | TGTGCCAGCAGCCCAAGACGATTGCTTGAGAGCTCCTACAATGAGCAGTTCTTC
TRBD1 | few | TRBJ1-1 | TRBV9 | CASSVTGADTEAFF | TGTGCCAGCAGCGTGACAGGGGCGGACACTGAAGCTTTCTTT
TRBD1 | NA | TRBJ1-1 | TRBV29-1 | CSVEPTGLNTEAFF | TGCAGCGTTGAACCGACAGGGCTGAACACTGAAGCTTTCTTT
NA | NA | TRBJ1-1 | TRBV5-1 | CASSLEGQGSNTEAFF | TGCGCCAGCAGCTTGGAGGGGCAGGGGTCGAACACTGAAGCTTTCTTT
TRBD2 | few | TRBJ2-2 | TRBV24-1 | CATSDSPGLAGNTGELFF | TGTGCCACCAGTGATTCGCCCGGACTAGCGGGGAACACCGGGGAGCTGTTTTTT
TRBD1 | many | TRBJ2-7 | TRBV6-1 | CASSATGDGGYEQYF | TGTGCCAGCAGTGCGACAGGGGACGGCGGCTACGAGCAGTACTTC
TRBD1 | few | TRBJ2-1 | TRBV24-1 | CATSDLQTGGQFF | TGTGCCACCAGTGATTTGCAGACAGGGGGGCAGTTCTTC
NA | NA | TRBJ2-7 | TRBV5-5 | CASSLDPPTPYEQYF | TGTGCCAGCAGCTTGGACCCCCCAACTCCCTACGAGCAGTACTTC
TRBD2 | few | TRBJ2-7 | TRBV7-9 | CASTPLLAGATYEQYF | TGTGCCAGCACACCTTTACTAGCGGGAGCGACCTACGAGCAGTACTTC
TRBD1 | NA | TRBJ1-6 | TRBV6-5 | CASSQVTGDNSPLHF | TGTGCCAGCAGCCAAGTGACAGGGGATAATTCACCCCTCCACTTT
NA | few | TRBJ2-3 | TRBV18 | CASSPSTQDTQYF | TGTGCCAGCTCACCATCAACCCAGGATACGCAGTATTTT
TRBD2 | few | TRBJ2-2 | TRBV7-6 | CASKPKEAGGPVPTGELFF | TGTGCCAGCAAGCCAAAAGAGGCGGGAGGGCCCGTTCCGACCGGGGAGCTGTTTTTT
NA | few | TRBJ2-7 | TRBV19 | CASRTDTTSYEQYF | TGTGCCAGTAGGACAGACACGACGTCCTACGAGCAGTACTTC
TRBD1 | NA | TRBJ2-3 | TRBV5-1 | CASSPDRVRTDTQYF | TGCGCCAGCAGCCCGGACAGGGTTAGAACAGATACGCAGTATTTT
NA | NA | TRBJ2-7 | TRBV5-1 | CASGPDGYEQYF | TGCGCCAGCGGACCGGACGGGTACGAGCAGTACTTC
NA | once | TRBJ2-7 | TRBV6-2/TRBV6-3 | CATDATGVSYEQYF | TGTGCCACCGATGCGACAGGCGTCTCCTACGAGCAGTACTTC
NA | few | TRBJ2-7 | TRBV6-5 | CASRREGIYEQYF | TGTGCCAGCAGAAGGGAAGGCATCTACGAGCAGTACTTC
NA | few | TRBJ1-1 | TRBV7-9 | CASSSPGPWDPEAFF | TGTGCCAGCAGCTCCCCTGGGCCCTGGGACCCTGAAGCTTTCTTT
TRBD2 | few | TRBJ2-5 | TRBV7-2 | CASSLARDYSLNSYQETQYF | TGTGCCAGCAGCTTAGCCCGGGACTATTCCCTCAACTCGTACCAAGAGACCCAGTACTTC
NA | few | TRBJ2-1 | TRBV5-1 | CASSLSPRTEGYNEQFF | TGCGCCAGCAGCTTGAGTCCACGGACTGAGGGGTACAATGAGCAGTTCTTC
NA | many | TRBJ1-5 | TRBV24-1 | CATYTSRAGRQPQHF | TGTGCCACCTATACTTCTCGGGCAGGGCGTCAGCCCCAGCATTTT
NA | NA | TRBJ1-1 | TRBV12-3/TRBV12-4 | CASSFGGHYTEAFF | TGTGCCAGCAGTTTTGGGGGACACTACACTGAAGCTTTCTTT
NA | few | TRBJ2-3 | TRBV24-1 | CATSDRDRVGSTDTQYF | TGTGCCACCAGTGATCGAGACCGCGTAGGAAGCACAGATACGCAGTATTTT
NA | NA | TRBJ1-2 | TRBV6-1 | CASSEAHFGLVAGYTF | TGTGCCAGCAGTGAAGCCCATTTCGGGCTGGTGGCGGGCTACACCTTC